This T cell receptor beta chain was sequenced during a study of T cell repertoires in cytomegalovirus infection (dated by TCRdb to the late 2010s). Regarding the complete study: Donor HLA type was relevant to the analysis, because carriage of CMV infection together with the matching HLA type was indicated by public TCR beta signatures. Findings and caveats that apply to the study as a whole: Carriers of CMV infection plus the relevant HLA type were discriminated by the cumulative frequency of public TCR beta family members in the study cohort and in an independent approximately 400-donor cohort. The ex vivo response was dominated by HLA-C-restricted CMV-specific TCR beta clonotypes, which also provided the single most frequent clonotype in two of eight donors.

Counted from cysteine to phenylalanine, this CDR3 has 15 amino acids. The CDR3 DNA has 45 bases and is translated from base 1. The germline V end is reduced by 6 bases and the J end by 4 bases; junction bases left unmatched: 12. Per the germline V gene (reference sequence), DFQATT is the CDR1 and SNEGSKA is the CDR2. TCRdb names Illumina HiSeq 1500 as the instrument used. The public reads were quality trimmed at Q25 with fastp and then assembled into clones with MiXCR by TCRdb, keeping productive beta chains. Rows merge per CDR3 protein into single entries with the most common DNA and genes. The sample profile shows roughly 300,000 distinct CDR3 sequences; under 30% of them were found once. Approximately 14% of the sample goes to the ten largest clones. Remarks on this clonotype: Its antigen is not yet known. No quality values exist for individual bases; no much larger clone is one base distant.

Recombination joined TRBV20-1 with TRBJ1-5; 7 central nucleotides agree with TRBD1. The TCR comes from a human donor in good health (CMV status not recorded). Some clones in this sample may be carry-over from other donors' samples. Source material: PBMCs. The CDR3 corresponds to CSATAIDRVNQPQHF. The base sequence is TGCAGTGCCACTGCCATAGACAGGGTGAATCAGCCCCAGCATTTT.